This T cell receptor (beta chain) was profiled in a study of T cells after yellow fever vaccination. In this sample, this clonotype turned up many times. Its antigen is undetermined. Study outcomes and limitations: Clones that expanded after primary vaccination mostly reappeared after the booster (just under 98% CD4, 75% to 90% CD8).

Conversion of TCR transcripts into cDNA relied on 5'RACE template switching, which added a universal primer site and UMIs. Each CDR3 protein gets one entry after TCRdb re-called the 5' RACE reads with MiXCR. The table records roughly 65,000 distinct CDR3 sequences, about 6% of them present only once. The TCR originated in a man aged 18 to 29 who received the YFV17D yellow fever vaccine. The sample was CD4+ T cells sorted from PBMCs, taken approximately 15 days after the first yellow fever vaccination.

The CDR3 coding sequence is TGTGCCTGGAGCCTACGGGCCGGGGCCGAGCAGTACTTC. Residues: CAWSLRAGAEQYF. The chain has TRBV30 and TRBJ2-7, with D perhaps given as TRBD1 or TRBD2 (5 bases each). There are 13 residues in the CDR3. V was shortened by 3 bases and J by 6 bases, with 15 bases between the two germline ends. Germline V gene sequence: CDR1 GTSNPN, CDR2 SVGIG (reference sequence).